These 28 T cell receptor beta chains were all obtained from the same sample, sequenced in a study of blood T cell repertoires in COVID-19. Clones were read by immunoSEQ multiplex PCR, and TCRdb kept only the in-frame ones, dropping some. This sample has around 100,000 clones; around four fifths occur once, and the top ten carry 13%. The sequencing input was peripheral blood. These TCRs come from a man aged 45-65 years with active or convalescent COVID-19.

The rearrangement links TRBV21-1 to TRBJ2-3; TRBD2, the table's D call, lacks a check against the DNA. TRBV21-1 is noted as a pseudogene. The CDR3 has 14 residues. CDR3 nucleotides: TGTGCCAGCAGCAGGCAGGAGGGCCCAGATACGCAGTATTTT. Protein product: CASSRQEGPDTQYF.

The V call is TRBV5-1, the J call TRBJ1-3, with D maybe TRBD1 (6 bases). The CDR3 extends over 14 amino acids. The V gene's germline CDR1 is SGHRS and CDR2 YFSETQ. The V end lost 4 bases, the J end lost 2 bases, and 10 bases lay between the germline ends. As DNA, the CDR3 is TGCGCCAGCAGCCAACAGGGTACTGGAAACACCATATATTTT. Amino acids: CASSQQGTGNTIYF.

V gene TRBV28 combines with J gene TRBJ1-2; TRBD1 agrees at 12 bases. The V gene's germline CDR1 is MDHEN and CDR2 SYDVKM. V lost 4 bases, J lost 2 bases, and 5 bases stayed unmatched. CDR3 length: 16 amino acids. The CDR3 nucleotides read TGTGCCAGCAGTTCGTGGGGGACAGGGGGCAACTATGGCTACACCTTC. This encodes CASSSWGTGGNYGYTF.

Written as DNA, the CDR3 is TGTGCCAGCAGTGGAGCCGGGACAGGGGGCACCGGGGAGCTGTTTTTT. This translates into CASSGAGTGGTGELFF. The chain carries TRBV6-1 and TRBJ2-2; 11 bases fit TRBD1. Germline V gene lookup returns CDR1 MNHNS and CDR2 SASEGT. Losses at the gene ends were 4 bases for V and 4 bases for J; bases not matched to a gene: 5. This CDR3 is 16 amino acids long.

The chain links TRBV28 to TRBJ2-3; TRBD1 matches 9 bases. This CDR3 has 13 amino acids. Germline V gene data show CDR1 as MDHEN and CDR2 as SYDVKM. The V segment lost 10 bases and the J segment 8 bases; nucleotides outside the gene matches: 10. The CDR3 sequence: CATRDRALGTQYF. The CDR3 DNA reads TGTGCCACCCGGGACAGGGCCCTGGGTACGCAGTATTTT.

J is TRBJ1-5 and V is TRBV2; no firm D call. Trimming left V 7 bases short and J 0 bases short, with 7 bases between. Germline-derived CDR1 and CDR2 are SNHLY and FYNNEI. The CDR3 contains 13 residues. CDR3 DNA: TGTGCCAGCAAACTGAATAGCAATCAGCCCCAGCATTTT. Translation: CASKLNSNQPQHF.

The CDR3 bases are TGTGCCAGCAGTTACGAGGGAGGCACAGATACGCAGTATTTT. Translating gives CASSYEGGTDTQYF. The V and J genes are TRBV6-2 or TRBV6-3 and TRBJ2-3; D is perhaps TRBD2 (5 bases). V was cut by 2 bases and J by 1 base, with 7 bases left in between. CDR3 length equals 14 residues. In germline, CDR1 is MNHEY, CDR2 SVGEGT.

This sequence joins TRBV10-3 and TRBJ2-7; 7 bases match TRBD1. This CDR3 has 13 amino acids. Germline values: CDR1 ENHRY, CDR2 SYGVKD. J lost 6 bases, V lost 10 bases, and 12 bases had no gene match. The chain's CDR3 is CATLGRGIVEQYF. CDR3 DNA: TGTGCCACCCTTGGCAGGGGGATCGTCGAGCAGTACTTC.

The chain links TRBV11-1 to TRBJ2-1; 11 positions match TRBD2. The length of the CDR3 is 17 residues. From germline, CDR1 is SGHAT and CDR2 FQDESV (reference sequence). V trimming: 0 bases; J trimming: 6 bases; junction bases outside the gene matches: 7. The CDR3 loop reads CASSLAELAGAGNEQFF. CDR3 DNA sequence: TGTGCCAGCAGCTTAGCCGAACTAGCGGGAGCTGGCAATGAGCAGTTCTTC.

The chain combines TRBV11-2 with TRBJ1-5; perhaps TRBD1 as D (5 bases). Trimming shortened V by 5 bases and J by 1 base, and 12 bases separated the two germline ends. The CDR3 is 15 residues long. Germline lookup yields CDR1 SGHAT and CDR2 FQNNGV. The CDR3 sequence is CASSPRPGSNQPQHF. The CDR3 DNA reads TGTGCCAGCAGCCCCAGGCCAGGGAGCAATCAGCCCCAGCATTTT.

The chain uses TRBV15 and TRBJ2-5; weak D call: TRBD1 (5 bases). CDR3 length: 16 amino acids. Germline V CDR1 and CDR2: LNHNV, YYDKDF (reference sequence). Trimming pared 10 bases from V and 3 bases from J, leaving 24 bases between. The CDR3 loop reads CAIDIAKGSWKETQYF. The CDR3 coding sequence is TGTGCCATCGACATAGCTAAGGGGTCTTGGAAAGAGACCCAGTACTTC.

This chain connects TRBV7-2 to TRBJ1-5; D gene uncertain. There are 15 residues in the CDR3. The germline CDR1 and CDR2 sequences are SGHTA and FQGNSA. V was cut by 2 bases and J by 1 base, with 9 bases left in between. The CDR3 nucleotides read TGTGCCAGCAGCTTATTGTCCGGGAGCAATCAGCCCCAGCATTTT. Protein: CASSLLSGSNQPQHF.

The chain combines TRBV19 with TRBJ1-5, with D maybe TRBD1 (5 bases). The ends were cut back, 6 bases at V and 0 bases at J, with 15 bases in the middle. The germline V gene has CDR1 LNHDA and CDR2 SQIVND (reference sequence). This CDR3 comprises 16 residues. CDR3 nucleotides: TGTGCCAGTAGGGACCCAGGGTCCCATAGCAATCAGCCCCAGCATTTT. Encoded protein: CASRDPGSHSNQPQHF.

This chain joins TRBV7-2 and TRBJ2-1, with 10 bases fitting TRBD2. CDR1 and CDR2 from the germline V gene are SGHTA and FQGNSA. After removal of 7 bases from V and 4 bases from J, the junction contained 10 bases not matched to a gene. The CDR3 sequence is 16 residues long. The CDR3 protein is CASTGLADGNYNEQFF. The CDR3 DNA sequence: TGTGCCAGCACCGGACTAGCGGACGGAAATTACAATGAGCAGTTCTTC.

CDR3 region: CASSQDGGGLGAFF. CDR3 coding DNA: TGTGCCAGCAGCCAAGACGGGGGAGGTCTGGGAGCTTTCTTT. V usage is TRBV3-1 (or the pseudogene TRBV3-2) and J usage is TRBJ1-1; TRBD1 is a possible D gene (5 bases). CDR1 is LGHDT and CDR2 is YNNKEL in the germline V gene (reference sequence). V lost 0 bases and J lost 10, with 15 bases in between. There are 14 residues in the CDR3.

Concerning this clone itself: The same CDR3 is also encoded by other DNA sequences in this sample. J is TRBJ2-3 and V is TRBV14; unclear D gene. The CDR3 has 12 residues. Germline V gene data show CDR1 as SGHDN and CDR2 as FVKESK. V lost 4 bases and J 3 bases, leaving 5 bases between the germline ends. Here the CDR3 reads CASSLITDTQYF. The DNA of the CDR3 is TGTGCCAGCAGCCTCATTACAGATACGCAGTATTTT.

The chain is built from TRBV5-1 and TRBJ2-3, with TRBD1 matching over 8 bases. With V trimmed by 1 base and J by 1 base, 2 bases remained unmatched. The germline V gene has CDR1 SGHRS and CDR2 YFSETQ. The CDR3 runs to 15 residues. CDR3 sequence reads: CASSLMTGGTDTQYF. CDR3 in DNA: TGCGCCAGCAGCTTGATGACAGGGGGCACAGATACGCAGTATTTT.

This chain links TRBV30 with TRBJ1-2, with D possibly being TRBD1 (6 bases). CDR1 GTSNPN and CDR2 SVGIG come from the germline V gene (reference sequence). The V end was cut by 2 bases, the J end by 13 bases, with 17 bases between. This CDR3 region has 12 residues. The CDR3 loop reads CAWSTTNRVTTF. CDR3 DNA sequence: TGTGCCTGGAGTACGACAAACAGGGTTACCACCTTC.

This chain links TRBV9 with TRBJ2-3; the D is unclear. Germline V gene sequence: CDR1 SGDLS, CDR2 YYNGEE. This CDR3 has 12 residues. V was clipped by 0 bases and J by 4 bases, with 3 bases between them. The DNA for the CDR3 is TGTGCCAGCAGCGTAGTCGCAGATACGCAGTATTTT. As protein: CASSVVADTQYF.

The chain couples TRBV19 to TRBJ1-1; a weak D match, TRBD1 (6 bases). The germline V gene has CDR1 LNHDA and CDR2 SQIVND (reference sequence). The CDR3 sequence is 14 residues long. The germline V and J ends were trimmed by 5 bases and 8 bases, with 18 bases remaining between them. The CDR3 DNA reads TGTGCCAGTAGTGTGGTCTACAGGGAAGCCGAAGCTTTCTTT. Translating it yields CASSVVYREAEAFF.

In nucleotides, the CDR3 is TGTGCCAGCGCACTAGCGGGAGTTTCAAACATTCAGTACTTC. Translation: CASALAGVSNIQYF. The chain links TRBV28 to TRBJ2-4; 11 positions agree with TRBD2. V lost 8 bases, J lost 6 bases, and 6 bases stayed unmatched. CDR1 MDHEN and CDR2 SYDVKM come from the germline V gene. The length of the CDR3 is 14 residues.

The chain recombines TRBV5-5 with TRBJ2-5; 13 positions agree with TRBD2. V gave up 3 bases and J gave up 7 bases; unmatched junction bases: 9. The CDR3 contains 16 residues. Germline assignment: CDR1 SGHKS and CDR2 YYEKEE (reference sequence). Here the CDR3 DNA reads TGTGCCAGCAGCTCCAGTAGGACTAGCGGGAGTACGACCCAGTACTTC. Translation: CASSSSRTSGSTTQYF.

As DNA, the CDR3 is TGTGCCAGCAGCCAAGATCGGCTAGCGGGGTCCCTGGGGGAGACCCAGTACTTC. It translates to CASSQDRLAGSLGETQYF. This chain uses TRBV4-2 with TRBJ2-5, with 9 bases matching TRBD2. The CDR3 sequence is 18 residues long. Germline loops: CDR1 LGHNA, CDR2 YNFKEQ. After removal of 0 bases from V and 5 bases from J, the junction contained 13 bases not matched to a gene.

The chain employs TRBV24-1 and TRBJ2-3; the match to TRBD1 covers 10 bases. Trimming removed 7 bases from V and 4 bases from J; junction bases left unmatched: 10. This CDR3 is built from 16 residues. Germline CDR1 KGHDR, CDR2 SFDVKD. The CDR3 sequence: CATSDGDRGQSDTQYF. The CDR3 region has the DNA TGTGCCACCAGCGATGGAGACAGGGGGCAATCAGATACGCAGTATTTT.

This chain uses TRBV14 with TRBJ2-5; D ambiguous. V shed 2 bases and J shed 5 bases, with 6 bases lying between them. CDR3 length: 12 amino acids. Germline CDR1 and CDR2: SGHDN and FVKESK. The CDR3 region is CASSQTGETQYF. CDR3 DNA: TGTGCCAGCAGCCAAACGGGTGAGACCCAGTACTTC.

The rearrangement links TRBV24-1 to TRBJ2-2; the D is unclear. Trimming removed 0 bases at V and 1 base at J, with 8 bases between. There are 16 residues in the CDR3. From germline, CDR1 is KGHDR and CDR2 SFDVKD. For the CDR3, the DNA is TGTGCCACCAGTGATTTGCAATCAGAGAACACCGGGGAGCTGTTTTTT. Amino acids: CATSDLQSENTGELFF.

V is TRBV11-3 and J is TRBJ1-1; D might be TRBD1 (6 bases). V lost 5 bases, J lost 3 bases, and 16 bases lay in between. The V gene's germline CDR1 is SGHNT and CDR2 YENEEA. The CDR3 contains 15 residues. CDR3 bases: TGTGCCAGCAGCCAGGTACAGGGTGCGGACACTGAAGCTTTCTTT. This translates into CASSQVQGADTEAFF.

This chain joins TRBV6-5 and TRBJ2-7; perhaps TRBD2 as D (5 bases). Germline CDR1 MNHEY, CDR2 SVGAGI. V was cut by 6 bases and J by 0 bases, with 15 bases left in between. The CDR3 is made up of 15 amino acids. CDR3 nucleotides: TGTGCCAGCAGGGAGAGGGAAACCTCCTCCTACGAGCAGTACTTC. It translates to CASRERETSSYEQYF.